A selection of T cell receptor beta chains follows, all from one sample in a study of OX40 agonist ivuxolimab in advanced cancers. Measured with immunoSEQ multiplex PCR; TCRdb has only the in-frame clones, and not every one. The data contain 80,000 or so clones, around 90% of them seen just once; the ten biggest clones take up more than 0.3%. The sample in question was CD4+ or CD8+ T cells sorted from blood, obtained in a trial of the OX40 agonist ivuxolimab. The receptors shown here come from an adult with an advanced solid tumor such as melanoma, head and neck, liver or kidney cancer. Both conserved end residues are part of each CDR3. D genes are given only for firm matches. Size tells how often a clone was seen (once, few, many) or the class of an expanded clone, and some rows leave it out.

size: .; D: TRBD1; J: TRBJ1-4; V: TRBV7-6; length: 15; DNA: TGTGCCAGCAGCTCCAGGACAGGGGCTAATGAAAAACTGTTTTTT; CDR3: CASSSRTGANEKLFF
size: .; D: TRBD2; J: TRBJ2-1; V: TRBV5-5; length: 16; DNA: TGTGCCAGCAGGAGGGGTGATCCGGGAGGGTACAATGAGCAGTTCTTC; CDR3: CASRRGDPGGYNEQFF
size: .; D: .; J: TRBJ1-1; V: TRBV21-1; length: 13; DNA: TGTGCCAGCAGCAACCCCCAAAACACTGAAGCTTTCTTT; CDR3: CASSNPQNTEAFF
size: .; D: .; J: TRBJ1-1; V: TRBV4-3; length: 13; DNA: TGCGCCAGCAGCCAAGAGGAAGGGGACGGAGCTTTCTTT; CDR3: CASSQEEGDGAFF
size: .; D: .; J: TRBJ1-6; V: TRBV6-6; length: 12; DNA: TGTGCCAGCTCCAGGGCCAATTCACCCCTCCACTTT; CDR3: CASSRANSPLHF
size: .; D: .; J: TRBJ2-7; V: TRBV30; length: 13; DNA: TGTGCCTGGAGTCTCGTGGTTTCCTACGAGCAGTACTTC; CDR3: CAWSLVVSYEQYF
size: .; D: .; J: TRBJ2-5; V: TRBV28; length: 13; DNA: TGTGCCAGCAGTTCAGGGTCCCGAGAGACCCAGTACTTC; CDR3: CASSSGSRETQYF
size: .; D: TRBD1; J: TRBJ1-4; V: TRBV6-5; length: 15; DNA: TGTGCCAGCAGTCGGACAGGGGGATTTGAGGAAAAACTGTTTTTT; CDR3: CASSRTGGFEEKLFF
size: .; D: .; J: TRBJ2-3; V: TRBV7-9; length: 13; DNA: TGTGCCAGCAGCCCTCAGGGCACAGATACGCAGTATTTT; CDR3: CASSPQGTDTQYF
size: .; D: TRBD2; J: TRBJ2-5; V: TRBV6-1; length: 15; DNA: TGTGCCAGCAGTGTCGGCGGGGGGGTGATCGAGACCCAGTACTTC; CDR3: CASSVGGGVIETQYF
size: .; D: .; J: TRBJ1-6; V: TRBV28; length: 15; DNA: TGTGCCAGCAACTTATGGAGCTCCTATAATTCACCCCTCCACTTT; CDR3: CASNLWSSYNSPLHF
size: .; D: .; J: TRBJ2-3; V: TRBV27; length: 16; DNA: TGTGCCAGCAGTCACCCGCCCCGTCCGGACACAGATACGCAGTATTTT; CDR3: CASSHPPRPDTDTQYF
size: once; D: TRBD1; J: TRBJ2-1; V: TRBV11-2; length: 14; DNA: TGTGCCAGCAGCGGACAGGGTCGGTACAATGAGCAGTTCTTC; CDR3: CASSGQGRYNEQFF
size: .; D: .; J: TRBJ1-2; V: TRBV5-1; length: 13; DNA: TGCGCCAGCAGCTTGGAGGTGGACTATGGCTACACCTTC; CDR3: CASSLEVDYGYTF
size: .; D: TRBD1; J: TRBJ1-2; V: TRBV7-2; length: 14; DNA: TGTGCCAGCAGCCCGGTACGGACAGGAGATGGCTACACCTTC; CDR3: CASSPVRTGDGYTF
size: .; D: TRBD2; J: TRBJ2-1; V: TRBV19; length: 16; DNA: TGTGCCAGTAGTATGCAGCGGGGGCCCCCCGGGAATGAGCAGTTCTTC; CDR3: CASSMQRGPPGNEQFF
size: .; D: .; J: TRBJ2-1; V: TRBV28; length: 13; DNA: TGTGCCAGCACCCTACGCTCCTGGGGTGAGCAGTTCTTC; CDR3: CASTLRSWGEQFF
size: few; D: .; J: TRBJ2-7; V: TRBV7-9; length: 14; DNA: TGTGCCAGCAGCTTGGCAGTAGCCTCCTACGAGCAGTACTTC; CDR3: CASSLAVASYEQYF
size: once; D: .; J: TRBJ2-4; V: TRBV2; length: 14; DNA: TGTGCCAGCAGTGAGGCAGGCGCCAAAAACATTCAGTACTTC; CDR3: CASSEAGAKNIQYF
size: .; D: .; J: TRBJ1-2; V: TRBV28; length: 13; DNA: TGTGCCAGCAGCCTCTCACCTTCCTATGGCTACACCTTC; CDR3: CASSLSPSYGYTF
size: .; D: .; J: TRBJ1-5; V: TRBV10-3; length: 16; DNA: TGTGCCATCAGTGCGCGCCGGGTAGGGTCTGATCAGCCCCAGCATTTT; CDR3: CAISARRVGSDQPQHF
size: few; D: .; J: TRBJ2-2; V: TRBV4-2; length: 14; DNA: TGTGCCAGCAGCCCGGGTACAGGCCAGGTGGAGCTGTTTTTT; CDR3: CASSPGTGQVELFF
size: .; D: .; J: TRBJ1-4; V: TRBV6-6; length: 13; DNA: TGTGCCAGCAGTTACGAGGGAAATGAAAAACTGTTTTTT; CDR3: CASSYEGNEKLFF
size: once; D: .; J: TRBJ2-7; V: TRBV5-1; length: 13; DNA: TGCGCCAGCAGCTTGACCCGAGTTTCCGAGCAGTACTTC; CDR3: CASSLTRVSEQYF